The clone carrying this T cell receptor beta chain occurred many times. What it recognizes is unknown. From approximately 400 ng of RNA, a library with molecular barcoded alpha/delta and beta/gamma adaptors was made. TCRdb re-derived calls from the reads in MiXCR, one entry per CDR3 protein. Of some 80,000 distinct CDR3 sequences listed, about 12% are singletons. These data are taken from a study of read filtering for tumor transcriptome and immune sequencing. For the study at large: Per sample, TCR-region reads ranged about 4 to 10.27 million by IR-seq, 85 to 1273 by RNA-seq.

The study's findings and limits: About 77% of IR-seq clonotypes had a single read, yet these held about 3.6% of reads.

Germline values: CDR1 MNHEY, CDR2 SMNVEV (reference sequence). V was pared by 6 bases and J by 5 bases, with 16 bases between. This CDR3 has 14 residues. The J gene is TRBJ2-5, the V gene TRBV27, with a possible D match to TRBD2 (5 bases). The TCR comes from a donor at least 40 years old with multiple myeloma. Sequenced: a population of CD138-negative cells sorted from bone marrow. CDR3 sequence reads: CASSGLRGFETQYF. CDR3 DNA: TGTGCCAGCAGCGGTCTTCGAGGGTTCGAGACCCAGTACTTC.